One and the same sample provided the 15 T cell receptor beta chains below, sequenced in a study of T-cell reconstitution after alpha-beta-depleted transplantation in children. A library of TCRbeta sequences, prepared with unique molecular identifiers, was generated. TCRdb used MiXCR to reprocess the PCR reads, holding one entry per CDR3 protein. The sample yields almost 500,000 distinct CDR3 sequences, 10% seen once. Sequences were derived from PBMCs, sampled before TCRalphabeta/CD19-depleted stem cell transplant. Source of these receptors: a child aged 2 to 15 with inherited bone marrow failure, due to receive a stem cell transplant.

The J gene is TRBJ2-1, the V gene TRBV15; 8 nucleotides match TRBD1. The germline gives CDR1 LNHNV, CDR2 YYDKDF (reference sequence). CDR3 length equals 15 residues. V dropped 5 bases and J dropped 2; count of bases not matched to a gene: 5. DNA of the CDR3: TGTGCCACCAGCGACAGGGGTGTCCCCTACAATGAGCAGTTCTTC. It encodes CATSDRGVPYNEQFF.

This clonotype was seen a few times. This rearrangement joins TRBV10-3 to TRBJ2-2; 9 bases map to TRBD2. This CDR3 region has 15 residues. Germline loops: CDR1 ENHRY, CDR2 SYGVKD. Trimming cost V 10 bases and J 5 bases; bases outside gene matches: 11. The CDR3: CASGWGLAGTGELFF. CDR3 nucleotides: TGTGCCAGCGGTTGGGGCCTAGCGGGAACCGGGGAGCTGTTTTTT.

This clonotype was detected many times. The chain recombines TRBV14 with TRBJ1-1; TRBD1 agrees at 8 bases. V shed 2 bases and J 8 bases; nucleotides not matched to a gene: 10. Per the germline V gene, CDR1 is SGHDN and CDR2 is FVKESK. The CDR3 contains 15 residues. CDR3 residues: CASSQFRGRSPEAFF. The CDR3 DNA reads as TGTGCCAGCAGCCAATTCAGGGGGCGATCGCCGGAAGCTTTCTTT.

This clonotype was seen repeatedly, ten times or more. This rearrangement joins TRBV4-3 to TRBJ2-7; TRBD2 is a possible D gene (5 bases). This CDR3 spans 17 amino acids. Germline V gene lookup returns CDR1 LGHNA and CDR2 YSLEER. The ends were cut back, 0 bases at V and 2 bases at J, with 17 bases in the middle. The chain's CDR3 is CASSQDSGMTRAYEQYF. The CDR3 coding sequence is TGCGCCAGCAGCCAAGATTCGGGGATGACACGCGCCTACGAGCAGTACTTC.

In its sample, this clonotype was seen many times. The chain employs TRBV5-5 and TRBJ2-2; no firm D call. From germline, CDR1 is SGHKS and CDR2 YYEKEE (reference sequence). V was clipped by 0 bases and J by 6 bases, with 9 bases between them. This CDR3 has 14 residues. The chain's CDR3 is CASSLVRMAGELFF. The CDR3, as DNA: TGTGCCAGCAGCTTGGTTAGGATGGCCGGGGAGCTGTTTTTT.

This clonotype has ten or more counts. The rearrangement joins TRBV20-1 to TRBJ2-1, with 9 nucleotides matching TRBD2. Germline-derived CDR1 and CDR2 are DFQATT and SNEGSKA (reference sequence). This CDR3 has 13 amino acids. CDR3 region: CTGSGSSYNEQFF. The CDR3 bases are TGCACCGGTAGCGGGAGCTCCTACAATGAGCAGTTCTTC.

In its sample, this clonotype was seen many times. The rearrangement joins TRBV7-8 to TRBJ2-1; 8 bases align to TRBD2. Per germline, CDR1 SGHVS and CDR2 FQNEAQ. With 5 bases clipped from V and 9 bases from J, the junction kept 3 bases outside the gene matches. The CDR3 has 12 residues. As DNA, the CDR3 is TGTGCCAGCAGCCGAGCGGGAGCTGAGCAGTTCTTC. It encodes CASSRAGAEQFF.

This clonotype turned up a few times. The V gene is TRBV5-3, the J gene TRBJ2-3; D gene ambiguous. TRBV5-3 is filed as an ORF, its function uncertain. V was shortened by 1 base and J by 2 bases, with 5 bases between the two germline ends. The CDR3 spans 13 residues. DNA for the CDR3: TGTGCCAGAAGCTTGTGGATCACAGATACGCAGTATTTT. Amino acids: CARSLWITDTQYF.

The chain combines TRBV5-1 with TRBJ2-7, with D unresolved. The CDR3 consists of 15 residues. Germline CDR1 is SGHRS and CDR2 is YFSETQ. Trimming took off 7 bases at V and 0 bases at J, with 17 bases between the two ends. CDR3 protein: CASETPAHYSYEQYF. The CDR3 DNA reads TGCGCCAGCGAAACCCCGGCCCACTACTCCTACGAGCAGTACTTC.

This chain uses TRBV27 with TRBJ2-5; weak D call: TRBD1 (8 bases). The germline V gene has CDR1 MNHEY and CDR2 SMNVEV (reference sequence). This CDR3 is built from 14 residues. V gave up 5 bases and J gave up 4 bases, with 14 bases separating them. Written as DNA, the CDR3 is TGTGCCAGCAGTGAACAGGGGGGGGCAGAGACCCAGTACTTC. As protein: CASSEQGGAETQYF.

The sample holds many counts of this clonotype. The chain joins TRBV18 to TRBJ2-5; a possible D gene is TRBD2 (6 bases). This CDR3 contains 16 residues. The germline gives CDR1 KGHSH, CDR2 LQKENI. V was pared by 3 bases and J by 1 base, with 15 bases between. CDR3 DNA: TGTGCCAGCTCACCCCCGGTGGTAGCGGCCCAAGAGACCCAGTACTTC. Its translation: CASSPPVVAAQETQYF. Based on the CDR3 plus reference TRBV18 and TRBJ2-5, the full variable domain is NAGVMQNPRHLVRRRGQEARLRCSPMKGHSHVYWYRQLPEEGLKFMVYLQKENIIDESGMPKERFSAEFPKEGPSILRIQQVVRGDSAAYFCASSPPVVAAQETQYFGPGTRLLVL.

The table lists this clonotype with many counts. V is TRBV28 and J is TRBJ2-2; the match to TRBD2 covers 7 bases. Germline CDR1 reads MDHEN; CDR2 reads SYDVKM. V was clipped by 7 bases and J by 1 base; unmatched bases: 6. The CDR3 is 15 amino acids. The chain's CDR3 is CASILGGVNTGELFF. Here the CDR3 DNA reads TGTGCCAGCATCTTGGGGGGGGTGAACACCGGGGAGCTGTTTTTT.

This clonotype showed up many times. The CDR3 DNA is TGCGCCAGCAGTCAAAGTTGCGGAGTTCGCTCCTACGAGCAGTACTTC. As protein: CASSQSCGVRSYEQYF. The gene calls are TRBV23-1 and TRBJ2-7; the D is unclear. TRBV23-1 is flagged as an ORF with uncertain function. Trimming left V 2 bases short and J 0 bases short, with 14 bases between. The CDR3 is 16 residues long.

Many counts were recorded for this clonotype. The chain recombines TRBV5-1 with TRBJ2-1; TRBD2 matches 11 bases. V lost 0 bases to trimming and J lost 2 bases; unmatched junction nucleotides: 1. Germline V gene data show CDR1 as SGHRS and CDR2 as YFSETQ. The CDR3 consists of 16 residues. The DNA for the CDR3 is TGCGCCAGCAGCTTGGGACTAGCGGGAACCTACAATGAGCAGTTCTTC. Translated, it gives CASSLGLAGTYNEQFF.

This clonotype was recorded many times. The chain links TRBV4-3 to TRBJ1-1; D remains ambiguous. Trimming removed 3 bases at V and 0 bases at J, with 26 bases between. This CDR3 spans 20 amino acids. Germline lookup yields CDR1 LGHNA and CDR2 YSLEER. CDR3 in amino acids: CASSHAVGFREPYMNTEAFF. CDR3 nucleotides: TGCGCCAGCAGCCATGCCGTCGGTTTCCGGGAGCCTTACATGAACACTGAAGCTTTCTTT.